This T cell receptor (gamma chain) was sequenced for a study of intestinal T cells in coeliac disease (dated by TCRdb to about 2020). Context from the whole study: Coeliac patients were found to be much younger than controls, with mean ages of approximately 17 versus 53 years recorded in the TRG cohort. The TCR-delta (TRD) cohort included duodenal biopsies from about ten coeliac disease patients and about ten non-coeliac controls. A second, larger TCR-gamma (TRG) cohort comprised duodenal biopsies from more than 30 coeliac disease patients and approximately 20 non-coeliac controls. What the study reported, not specific to this receptor: FFPE-derived DNA was found to be relatively degraded, and loss of a proportion of TCR sequences in each sample was likely caused by this degradation. Of around 54 biopsies, 51 (around 94%) were correctly classified by TRG clustering, which had a reported leave-one-out accuracy of around 87%. A significant age difference was observed between coeliac and control groups, although significant classification was not yielded by an age-split analysis. All 20 or so biopsies in training were correctly classified by TRD kmer-based clustering, and a leave-one-out accuracy of roughly 91% was reported. It was not possible to tell repeated CDR3 amino acid sequences apart from PCR duplicates.

CDR1 EGSNGY and CDR2 YDSYNSKV were looked up in the germline V gene. Trimmed from V: 0 bases; trimmed from J: 7 bases; junction bases lacking a gene match: 6. The CDR3 goes from the cysteine to the phenylalanine over 13 residues. The kept DNA is CDR3 alone, 39 bases in frame from the first base. Receptor amplification or capture employed multiplex PCR. TCRdb shows the sequencer as Ion Torrent PGM. TRG repertoires were amplified from about 190 ng of biopsy DNA with the LymphoTrack kit, in which Illumina adapters are carried by the primers. TRG amplicons were cleaned up with AMPure XP beads, measured on a 2100 Bioanalyzer, and combined in equimolar amounts. Sequencing of TRG libraries was performed on an Ion PGM instrument. Regarding the original processing steps: Reads in which more than 10% of nucleotides fell below the per-patient third-quartile quality score were removed with FastX. IMGT/HighV-QUEST was used to align reads in order to assign V, D and J genes, locate CDR3 regions and judge functionality. After the sequences were translated into amino acids, every sequence predicted to be non-functional was thrown out. CDR3s were split into kmers, with and without positional annotation; kmer frequencies underwent PCA, and samples were clustered using all 1023 combinations of PCs 1-10. Leave-one-out cross-validation was used to validate the classification, with parameters re-optimised on the remaining samples in each round. Shannon diversity was calculated with the vegan R package from repeated random subsamples, each the size of the lowest read count. Public reads were reanalyzed in TCRdb with CATT, and rows carrying the same DNA were merged afterwards. TCRdb, not the original authors, processed these V and J calls. The sample table shows under 1,500 gamma-chain clones, and about 40% are seen once. Clones ranked in the top ten supply about 15% of the sample.

Regarding this clone: Its target antigen remains unknown. Base qualities are missing; no much larger clone stands one base away.

Genomic DNA was extracted with the QIAamp DNA FFPE tissue kit from ten 5-um FFPE scrolls per case. Classification of coeliac disease based on the TCR repertoire was tested using fully anonymised formalin-fixed paraffin-embedded duodenal biopsies that were surplus to diagnostic needs. This receptor was obtained from a human donor with celiac disease. Sequences were obtained from a duodenal biopsy. The V and J segments used are TRGV2 and TRGJ1 or TRGJ2. The encoded CDR3 is CATWDGPRYKKLF. The base sequence is TGTGCCACCTGGGACGGGCCCCGCTATAAGAAACTCTTT.